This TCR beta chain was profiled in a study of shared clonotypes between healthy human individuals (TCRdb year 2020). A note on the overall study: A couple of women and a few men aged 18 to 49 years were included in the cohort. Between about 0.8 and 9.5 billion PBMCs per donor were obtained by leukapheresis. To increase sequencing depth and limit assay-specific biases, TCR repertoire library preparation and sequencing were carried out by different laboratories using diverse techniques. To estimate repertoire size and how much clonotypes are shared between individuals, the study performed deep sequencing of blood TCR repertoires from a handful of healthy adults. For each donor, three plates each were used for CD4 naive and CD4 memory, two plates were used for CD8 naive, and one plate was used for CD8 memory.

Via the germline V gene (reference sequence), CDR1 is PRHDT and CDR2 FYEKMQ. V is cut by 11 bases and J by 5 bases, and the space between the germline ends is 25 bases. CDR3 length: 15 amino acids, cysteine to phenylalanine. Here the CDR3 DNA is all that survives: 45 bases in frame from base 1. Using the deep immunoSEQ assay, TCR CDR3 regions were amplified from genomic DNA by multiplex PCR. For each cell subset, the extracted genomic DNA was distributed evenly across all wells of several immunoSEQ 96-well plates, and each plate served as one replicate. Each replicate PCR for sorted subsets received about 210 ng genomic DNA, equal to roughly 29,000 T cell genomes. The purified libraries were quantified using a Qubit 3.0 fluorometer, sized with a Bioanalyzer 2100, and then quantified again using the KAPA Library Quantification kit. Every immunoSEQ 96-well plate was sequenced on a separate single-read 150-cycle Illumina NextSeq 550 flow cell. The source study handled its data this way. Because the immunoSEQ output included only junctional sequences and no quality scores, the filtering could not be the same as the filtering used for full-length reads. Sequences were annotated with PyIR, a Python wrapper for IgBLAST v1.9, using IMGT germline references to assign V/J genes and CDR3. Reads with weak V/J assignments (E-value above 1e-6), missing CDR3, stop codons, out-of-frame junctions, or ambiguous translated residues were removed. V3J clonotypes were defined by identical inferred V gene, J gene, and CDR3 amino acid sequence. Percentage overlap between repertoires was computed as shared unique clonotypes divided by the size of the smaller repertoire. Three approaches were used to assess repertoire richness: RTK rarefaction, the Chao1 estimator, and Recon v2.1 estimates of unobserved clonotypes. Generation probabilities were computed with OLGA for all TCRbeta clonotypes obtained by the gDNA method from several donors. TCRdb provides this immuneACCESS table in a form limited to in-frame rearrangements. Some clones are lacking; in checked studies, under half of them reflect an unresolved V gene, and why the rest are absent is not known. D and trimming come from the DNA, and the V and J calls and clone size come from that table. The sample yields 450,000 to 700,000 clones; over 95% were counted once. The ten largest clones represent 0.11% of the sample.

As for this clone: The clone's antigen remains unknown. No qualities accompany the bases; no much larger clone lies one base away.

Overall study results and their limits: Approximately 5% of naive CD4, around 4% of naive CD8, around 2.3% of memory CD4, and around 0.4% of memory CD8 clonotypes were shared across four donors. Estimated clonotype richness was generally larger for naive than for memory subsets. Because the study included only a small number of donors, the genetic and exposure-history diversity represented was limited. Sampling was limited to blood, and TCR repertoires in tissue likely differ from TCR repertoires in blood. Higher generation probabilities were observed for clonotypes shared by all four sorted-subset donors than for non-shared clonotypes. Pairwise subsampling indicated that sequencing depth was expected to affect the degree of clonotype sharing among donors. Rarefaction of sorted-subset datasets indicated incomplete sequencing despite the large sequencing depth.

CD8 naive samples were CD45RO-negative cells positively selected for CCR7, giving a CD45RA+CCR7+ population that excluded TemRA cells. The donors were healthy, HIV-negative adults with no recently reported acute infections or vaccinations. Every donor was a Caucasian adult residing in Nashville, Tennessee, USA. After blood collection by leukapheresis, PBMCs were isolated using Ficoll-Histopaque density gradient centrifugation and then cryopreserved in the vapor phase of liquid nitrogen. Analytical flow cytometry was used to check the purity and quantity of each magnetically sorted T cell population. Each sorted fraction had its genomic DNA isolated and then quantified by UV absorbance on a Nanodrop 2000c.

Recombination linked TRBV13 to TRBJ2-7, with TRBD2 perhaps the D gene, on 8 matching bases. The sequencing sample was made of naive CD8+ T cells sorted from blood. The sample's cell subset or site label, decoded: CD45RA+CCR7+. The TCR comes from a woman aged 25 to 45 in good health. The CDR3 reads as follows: CASAGARQGSHEQYF. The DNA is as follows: TGTGCCTCAGCGGGGGCGAGACAGGGATCGCACGAGCAGTACTTC.